This entry features one T cell receptor (beta chain) sequence. Recruited during active infection, patients (from Seattle) were subsequently followed longitudinally. Per the original methods: For nucleated cells, counts were estimated from reference gene primer amplification. Sequenced by immunoSEQ multiplex PCR; TCRdb stores in-frame clones only, minus some. That table is the source of V, J and clone size, and D and trimming were worked out from the DNA. The sample lists 190,000 or so clones; 90% to 95% were seen once. These data come from a study of blood T cell repertoires in COVID-19. Study as a whole: PBMCs, B-cell-depleted T cells, or T cells were the source of the cDNA or gDNA that made up the material.

Germline-derived CDR1 and CDR2 are SNHLY and FYNNEI. The CDR3 contains 13 residues. V lost 6 bases and J 2 bases, leaving 8 bases between the germline ends. Sequencing used peripheral blood. This sequence originates from a man aged 30-40 years with COVID-19, enrolled during active disease. This rearrangement joins TRBV2 to TRBJ1-3; the D gene is possibly TRBD1 (5 bases). Here the CDR3 reads CASSRVAGNTIYF. The CDR3 DNA reads as TGTGCCAGCAGCAGGGTGGCTGGAAACACCATATATTTT.